This T cell receptor (beta chain) was obtained from a study of beta chain features in type 1 diabetes. Study at large: All samples together contributed 85 million to 120 million sorted cells for examination. Regarding the study as a whole: Any HLA-type effect on TCRB rearrangement remained unresolved here. The naive, central memory and Treg TCRB repertoires showed an apparent similarity that was greater among patients than among healthy donors.

Of note for this clone: Antigen: not known.

Sequencing targeted expressed TCRB transcripts, as all isolated RNA had been reverse transcribed. TCRdb's copy holds only in-frame clones and misses some; the assay was immunoSEQ multiplex PCR. The repertoire holds 390,000 or so clones, with 14% as singletons. The CDR3 consists of 13 residues. Germline CDR1 reads SGHAT; CDR2 reads FQNNGV. V was trimmed by 5 bases and J by 9 bases, leaving 16 bases between them. Purity exceeded 95% in all sorted populations. The chain uses TRBV11-2 and TRBJ2-5, with D hard to call. The specimen was naive CD4+ T cells from blood. This sequence originates from a man aged 25-40 years in good health. The CDR3 DNA sequence: TGTGCCAGCAGCCCGGAGAGGATTGGAGCCCAGTACTTC. Translation: CASSPERIGAQYF.